The present T cell receptor (beta chain) was sequenced within a study of beta chain features in type 1 diabetes. As regards this clone: The antigen is not known.

Trimming took 3 bases from V and 1 from J; bases not matched to a gene: 3. The CDR3 contains 15 residues. Germline values: CDR1 SGHRS, CDR2 YFSETQ. TCRB transcripts that were expressed got sequenced, as all of the isolated RNA had been reverse transcribed. This table comes from immunoSEQ multiplex PCR, and its TCRdb copy is limited to in-frame clones, with some not included. The data contain some 250,000 clones, around 9.9% of them seen just once; the ten biggest clones take up approximately 0.015%. Purities in excess of 95% were seen in all sorted populations. Study conclusions and caveats: The analysis here could not establish whether HLA type shapes TCRB rearrangement. When Type 1 diabetes patients were examined, their TCRB CDR3s proved moderately but significantly shorter in all four CD4+ subsets.

The specimen was naive CD4+ T cells from blood. The chain carries TRBV5-1 and TRBJ2-5; 10 nucleotides agree with TRBD2. This sequence originates from a man aged 25-45 years with type 1 diabetes. The CDR3 bases are TGCGCCAGCAGCTACTCTAGCGGGGGCCAAGAGACCCAGTACTTC. Its translation is CASSYSSGGQETQYF.